This T cell receptor beta chain was documented in a study of cytomegalovirus exposure and HLA in healthy donors. Study findings and constraints: TCR beta chains associated with HLA were, in a later analysis, more clonally expanded than equally common others.

About this clone itself: Its antigen is unidentified.

Germline CDR1 is SGHDT and CDR2 is YYEEEE. This CDR3 contains 13 residues. With 4 bases removed from V and 5 bases from J, the gap between germline ends came to 12 bases. PCR employed 60 Vbeta and 13 Jbeta primers. Repertoires were generated with immunoSEQ multiplex PCR, while TCRdb's copy carries only in-frame clones and drops some. In the table there are under 150,000 clones, 65% to 85% of which are singletons. Input material: PBMCs. The TCR comes from a woman under 40 in good health and CMV-seropositive. The J gene is TRBJ2-5, the V gene TRBV5-6, with D possibly matching TRBD1 (5 bases). The DNA for the CDR3 is TGTGCCAGCAGCGTGACAGTGCGGGAGACCCAGTACTTC. As protein: CASSVTVRETQYF.